A single sample is the source of the 19 T cell receptor beta chains below, sequenced in a study of blood T cell repertoires in COVID-19. The repertoire was sequenced with immunoSEQ multiplex PCR; TCRdb's copy has only in-frame clones and lacks some. Among more than 150,000 clones listed, 86% were seen once. Sample: peripheral blood. All receptors come from a man in his fifties or sixties with acute or convalescent COVID-19.

The chain couples TRBV19 to TRBJ2-7; 9 positions agree with TRBD1. V gave up 4 bases and J gave up 3 bases; unmatched junction bases: 7. This CDR3 region has 15 residues. Looked up from germline, CDR1 is LNHDA and CDR2 is SQIVND (reference sequence). CDR3 protein: CASSKDRGRGYEQYF. Here the CDR3 DNA reads TGTGCCAGTAGTAAGGACAGGGGTCGAGGCTACGAGCAGTACTTC.

This sequence joins TRBV7-8 and TRBJ1-2; 8 bases match TRBD1. The germline gives CDR1 SGHVS, CDR2 FQNEAQ. V was pared by 5 bases and J by 9 bases, with 14 bases of the junction left unmatched. CDR3 length: 15 amino acids. CDR3 protein: CASSAGQGRLVSYTF. CDR3 sequence (DNA): TGTGCCAGCAGCGCCGGACAGGGAAGATTGGTGAGCTACACCTTC.

This sequence joins TRBV5-4 and TRBJ2-7; 7 bases are a match to TRBD1. V shed 2 bases and J 1 base; nucleotides not matched to a gene: 6. The CDR3 totals 15 residues. Germline V CDR1 and CDR2: SGHNT, YYREEE (reference sequence). The CDR3 DNA reads TGTGCCAGCAGCTTTCGAGGGGGCTATTCCTACGAGCAGTACTTC. This sequence encodes CASSFRGGYSYEQYF.

V is TRBV27 and J is TRBJ1-5; tentative D call: TRBD1 (6 bases). The CDR3 contains 13 residues. V shed 5 bases and J shed 3 bases, with 8 bases lying between them. The germline V gene has CDR1 MNHEY and CDR2 SMNVEV (reference sequence). CDR3 region: CASSGQSNQPQHF. The DNA for the CDR3 is TGTGCCAGCAGTGGACAGTCCAATCAGCCCCAGCATTTT.

The chain is built from TRBV4-1 and TRBJ2-7; 9 nucleotides align to TRBD1. Germline CDR1 MGHRA, CDR2 YSYEKL. The CDR3 runs to 14 residues. Trimming at V came to 8 bases and at J to 5 bases, leaving 10 bases not matched to a gene. Written as DNA, the CDR3 is TGCGCCAGCTCTTCGACAGGGGGATTTCACGAGCAGTACTTC. It yields the protein CASSSTGGFHEQYF.

The rearrangement uses TRBV11-2 and TRBJ1-4, with TRBD1 matching over 10 bases. This CDR3 has 14 residues. The ends lost 6 bases at V and 6 bases at J; junction bases unmatched: 4. CDR1 is SGHAT and CDR2 is FQNNGV in the germline V gene. DNA of the CDR3: TGTGCCAGCAGTCCGGGACAGGGGTATGAAAAACTGTTTTTT. This translates into CASSPGQGYEKLFF.

The chain combines TRBV7-9 with TRBJ1-1, with 10 positions matching TRBD1. Losses at the gene ends were 5 bases for V and 5 bases for J; bases not matched to a gene: 11. The CDR3 sequence is 16 residues long. Per germline, CDR1 SEHNR and CDR2 FQNEAQ (reference sequence). The CDR3: CASSRLIGTGVTEAFF. For the CDR3, the DNA is TGTGCCAGCAGCCGCTTGATAGGGACAGGGGTTACTGAAGCTTTCTTT.

The chain is built from TRBV10-2 and TRBJ1-2; TRBD1 is a possible D gene (6 bases). CDR3 length equals 15 residues. Germline loops: CDR1 WSHSY, CDR2 SAAADI. Between the trimmed V and J ends, which lost 3 bases and 3 bases, there was a span of 14 bases. The CDR3 DNA follows: TGCGCCAGCAGTGATTCCCTGGGGGCACACTATGGCTACACCTTC. This codes for CASSDSLGAHYGYTF.

The chain joins TRBV28 to TRBJ1-2; possibly TRBD1 for D (5 bases). Trimming stripped 9 bases from V and 0 bases from J, with 14 bases between. This CDR3 comprises 14 residues. CDR1 is MDHEN, CDR2 SYDVKM, per germline. CDR3 coding DNA: TGTGCCAGTAGTAGGGGAACCGCTAACTATGGCTACACCTTC. Its protein is CASSRGTANYGYTF.

The J gene is TRBJ2-2, the V gene TRBV18; D is possibly TRBD1 (6 bases). The V end was cut by 1 base, the J end by 4 bases, with 10 bases between. Germline V gives CDR1 KGHSH, CDR2 LQKENI. The CDR3 runs to 15 residues. The DNA of the CDR3 is TGTGCCAGCTCACCACGGGACACCACCACCGGGGAGCTGTTTTTT. Amino acid sequence: CASSPRDTTTGELFF.

The V gene is TRBV2, the J gene TRBJ1-1; D gene uncertain. Trimming stripped 7 bases from V and 1 base from J, with 10 bases between. The germline V gene encodes CDR1 SNHLY and CDR2 FYNNEI. The CDR3 runs to 13 residues. CDR3 DNA sequence: TGTGCCAGCATGATGGAGAAGAACACTGAAGCTTTCTTT. Encoded protein: CASMMEKNTEAFF.

The chain has TRBV19 and TRBJ1-1, with TRBD1 identical over 9 bases. Germline lookup yields CDR1 LNHDA and CDR2 SQIVND (reference sequence). The V and J ends lost 7 bases and 8 bases, in that order; junction bases with no gene match: 8. The CDR3 runs to 13 residues. CDR3 sequence (DNA): TGTGCCAGTACCCCACAGGGGGCTAGAGAAGCTTTCTTT. Its translation: CASTPQGAREAFF.

The chain uses TRBV30 and TRBJ2-1, with 7 nucleotides matching TRBD2. The CDR3 runs to 15 residues. The V gene's germline CDR1 is GTSNPN and CDR2 SVGIG (reference sequence). After removal of 0 bases from V and 2 bases from J, the junction contained 4 bases not matched to a gene. The CDR3 bases are TGTGCCTGGAGTGTGGGAGGGATCGCCTACAATGAGCAGTTCTTC. This codes for CAWSVGGIAYNEQFF.

The chain joins TRBV3-1 (or the pseudogene TRBV3-2) to TRBJ1-5; D unclear. TRBJ2-3 explains the end of the DNA better; the J call may be wrong. Germline values: CDR1 LGHDT, CDR2 YNNKEL (reference sequence). CDR3 length: 12 residues. CDR3: CASSQGRQPQYF. The CDR3, as DNA: TGTGCCAGCAGCCAAGGCAGGCAGCCCCAGTATTTT.

The chain recombines TRBV6-5 with TRBJ1-1, with no clear D. CDR1 and CDR2 from the germline V gene are MNHEY and SVGAGI. V gave up 2 bases and J gave up 0 bases, with 10 bases separating them. This CDR3 is 15 amino acids long. The DNA for the CDR3 is TGTGCCAGCAGTTACGTGGCCAGTATGAACACTGAAGCTTTCTTT. This gives the protein CASSYVASMNTEAFF.

V usage is TRBV3-1 (or the pseudogene TRBV3-2) and J usage is TRBJ2-5; the match to TRBD2 covers 13 bases. After removal of 3 bases from V and 5 bases from J, the junction contained 9 bases not matched to a gene. The CDR3 consists of 17 residues. In germline, CDR1 is LGHDT, CDR2 YNNKEL (reference sequence). The CDR3 sequence: CASSHGWTSGRSETQYF. CDR3 DNA sequence: TGTGCCAGCAGCCACGGATGGACTAGCGGGAGATCTGAGACCCAGTACTTC.

The V and J genes are TRBV24-1 and TRBJ2-7, with TRBD1 as a possible D gene (6 bases). This CDR3 is 13 amino acids long. Germline V gene sequence: CDR1 KGHDR, CDR2 SFDVKD. The V gene lost 2 bases and the J gene lost 3 bases, with 7 bases spanning the gap. CDR3 protein: CATSDSQGYEQYF. The CDR3 region has the DNA TGTGCCACCAGTGATTCACAGGGCTACGAGCAGTACTTC.

The chain is built from TRBV24-1 and TRBJ1-2; perhaps TRBD1 as D (6 bases). With 3 bases removed from V and 0 bases from J, the gap between germline ends came to 19 bases. The germline V gene encodes CDR1 KGHDR and CDR2 SFDVKD. The CDR3 has 18 amino acids. DNA of the CDR3: TGTGCCACCAGTGATGGCGCCATACAGGGACCTTCTAACTATGGCTACACCTTC. Its protein product is CATSDGAIQGPSNYGYTF.

The chain employs TRBV2 and TRBJ2-3; D is possibly TRBD1 (7 bases). V lost 6 bases and J 0 bases, leaving 13 bases between the germline ends. Germline CDR1 is SNHLY and CDR2 is FYNNEI. The CDR3 loop spans 15 amino acids. The DNA of the CDR3 is TGTGCCAGCAGGTGGACAGGAGGGAGCACAGATACGCAGTATTTT. Its protein product is CASRWTGGSTDTQYF.